The clone carrying this T cell receptor (beta chain) was found a few times. The authors ran a second PCR of about 6 to 11 cycles using a sample-barcoded 5' primer and a J-beta primer mix. In TCRdb, the 5' RACE reads were re-called with MiXCR into one record per CDR3 protein. Of around 700,000 distinct CDR3 sequences in the sample, 25% are singletons; the top ten hold under 9.5%. CDR1 LGHDT and CDR2 YNNKEL come from the germline V gene (reference sequence). V gave up 0 bases and J gave up 1 base; unmatched junction bases: 4. This CDR3 is 17 amino acids long. This entry comes from a study of blood T cells in healthy people across ages. The same data also contributed to another study, on T cells of mothers and their children. That paper adds: Every mother supplied over 8 million TCR beta CDR3 reads and every child about 3 million. An overlap that was slightly higher, though non-significant, was seen in related mother-child pairs versus unrelated pairs.

Material: blood. This sequence was found in a boy between 10 and 17 years old in good health. The J gene is TRBJ2-5, the V gene TRBV3-1, with 11 bases fitting TRBD2. CDR3: CASSQDLGLAAQETQYF. The DNA for the CDR3 is TGTGCCAGCAGCCAAGACTTGGGACTAGCGGCCCAAGAGACCCAGTACTTC.